The 8 T cell receptor beta chains reported below all come from one sample, sequenced in a study of blood T cells in healthy people across ages. With a J-beta primer mix and a sample-barcoded 5' primer, a second PCR ran about 7 to 12 cycles. Each CDR3 protein is one row after TCRdb ran MiXCR on the 5' RACE reads. Among about 840,000 distinct CDR3 sequences listed, almost 30% were seen once. A further study also used this sample, focusing on T cells of mothers and their children.

Sample: blood. The receptor source for this set is a woman in her forties in good health.

This clonotype has just a few counts. V and J are TRBV5-5 and TRBJ2-3, with 11 bases lining up with TRBD2. V shed 5 bases and J 0 bases; nucleotides not matched to a gene: 14. The CDR3 totals 19 residues. Looked up from germline, CDR1 is SGHKS and CDR2 is YYEKEE (reference sequence). The CDR3 nucleotides read TGTGCCAGCAGACGCCCCGGGACTAGCGGAAGGATTAGCACAGATACGCAGTATTTT. It translates to CASRRPGTSGRISTDTQYF. Combining the CDR3 with reference TRBV5-5 and TRBJ2-3 gives the whole variable domain DAGVTQSPTHLIKTRGQQVTLRCSPISGHKSVSWYQQVLGQGPQFIFQYYEKEERGRGNFPDRFSARQFPNYSSELNVNALLLGDSALYLCASRRPGTSGRISTDTQYFGPGTRLTVL.

This chain joins TRBV2 and TRBJ2-1; D call uncertain. CDR1 is SNHLY, CDR2 FYNNEI, per germline. V lost 7 bases to trimming and J lost 10 bases, with 11 bases between them. This CDR3 contains 11 residues. This CDR3 is CASTNAGEQFF. DNA of the CDR3: TGTGCCAGCACGAACGCAGGAGAGCAGTTCTTC.

This clonotype turned up a few times. The rearrangement joins TRBV7-2 to TRBJ2-1; D could derive from TRBD1 or TRBD2 (5 bases each). Germline CDR1 and CDR2: SGHTA and FQGNSA. This CDR3 is 16 amino acids long. Trimming stripped 0 bases from V and 6 bases from J, with 15 bases between. CDR3 bases: TGTGCCAGCAGCTTAGCGCATCGAGTGGGGGTCAATGAGCAGTTCTTC. It is translated as CASSLAHRVGVNEQFF.

This clonotype has only a few counts. The junction departs from germline at one end; a sequencing error may be responsible. J is TRBJ2-3 and V is TRBV4-2; 10 nucleotides match TRBD2. CDR1 LGHNA and CDR2 YNFKEQ come from the germline V gene. The CDR3 consists of 16 residues. The CDR3 DNA reads as TGTGCCGGCAGCCAAGAAGCGGGGGGGTTTACAGATACGCAGTATTTT. This gives the protein CAGSQEAGGFTDTQYF.

Many counts were recorded for this clonotype. The chain has TRBV5-1 and TRBJ2-7; D might be TRBD2 (5 bases). CDR3 length: 14 residues. With 0 bases removed from V and 3 bases from J, the gap between germline ends came to 10 bases. CDR1 is SGHRS and CDR2 is YFSETQ in the germline V gene. CDR3 protein: CASSLVVGDYEQYF. The CDR3 bases are TGCGCCAGCAGCTTGGTGGTCGGGGACTACGAGCAGTACTTC.

This clonotype appeared many times. The chain carries TRBV20-1 and TRBJ2-5; 7 bases agree with TRBD1. With V trimmed by 6 bases and J by 2 bases, 9 bases remained unmatched. The germline V gene has CDR1 DFQATT and CDR2 SNEGSKA (reference sequence). This CDR3 is 14 amino acids long. CDR3 in amino acids: CSAAPGTVQETQYF. In DNA form, the CDR3 reads TGCAGTGCAGCCCCCGGGACAGTACAAGAGACCCAGTACTTC.

This clonotype showed up many times. The chain employs TRBV6-2 or TRBV6-3 and TRBJ2-6; unclear D gene. The V end was cut by 6 bases, the J end by 0 bases, with 9 bases between. This CDR3 is built from 15 residues. Germline loops: CDR1 MNHEY, CDR2 SVGEGT. Here the CDR3 reads CASSLVNSGANVLTF. In DNA, the CDR3 is TGTGCCAGCAGCCTAGTAAACTCTGGGGCCAACGTCCTGACTTTC.

This clonotype was seen repeatedly, ten times or more. The V and J genes are TRBV5-1 and TRBJ2-7; TRBD1 agrees at 8 bases. The V gene end was trimmed by 4 bases and the J gene end by 5 bases; junction bases not matched to a gene: 5. Germline CDR1 is SGHRS and CDR2 is YFSETQ. The CDR3 loop spans 13 amino acids. For the CDR3, the DNA is TGCGCCAGCAGCAAGGACAGGGCGCACGAGCAGTACTTC. Its translation is CASSKDRAHEQYF.